There are a few counts of the clone carrying this T cell receptor beta chain. This specimen comes from a study of T-cell reconstitution after alpha-beta-depleted transplantation in children. TCRbeta library construction was performed incorporating unique molecular identifiers. TCRdb analysed the PCR reads with MiXCR anew, one entry per CDR3 protein. The sample shows approximately 490,000 distinct CDR3 sequences, 12% of them seen only once. The sequence came from a human donor who donated a stem cell graft to a child with combined immunodeficiency. The sequences come from PBMCs from the stem cell graft donor, collected from the stem cell graft.

CDR3 protein: CASSFRNSGTYEQYF. CDR3 bases: TGTGCCAGCAGCTTCAGGAATAGCGGCACCTACGAGCAGTACTTC. The chain is built from TRBV7-2 and TRBJ2-7, with a tentative D call TRBD2 (6 bases). Germline V gene sequence: CDR1 SGHTA, CDR2 FQGNSA. The CDR3 spans 15 residues. V was trimmed by 3 bases and J by 2 bases, leaving 14 bases between them.